This paragraph reports one TCR beta chain. The sample comes from a study of blood T cell repertoires in COVID-19. Study-level background: Acute and convalescent COVID-19 specimens originated in the United States, Italy and Spain.

Up to 2 weeks before entering the study, exposed participants had met a COVID-19 case. TCRdb's table, derived via immunoSEQ multiplex PCR, lists solely in-frame clones and lacks some. The sample lists under 150,000 clones; roughly 84% were seen once. V was shortened by 0 bases and J by 0 bases, with 10 bases between the two germline ends. Germline V gives CDR1 SGDLS, CDR2 YYNGEE. The CDR3 is 15 residues long. This TCR was recovered from a woman in her forties or fifties who had been exposed to COVID-19. The genes are TRBV9 and TRBJ2-7; TRBD1 might be the D (6 bases). Sample: PBMCs or T cells enriched from blood (not recorded which). The CDR3 spells CASSVGVRGSYEQYF. The CDR3, as DNA: TGTGCCAGCAGCGTAGGGGTCAGGGGCTCCTACGAGCAGTACTTC.